The rows below give T cell receptor beta chains drawn from one sample of a study of beta chain features in type 1 diabetes. The data were produced by immunoSEQ multiplex PCR, yet TCRdb's version contains in-frame clones alone and is incomplete. The sample lists 200,000 to 300,000 clones; about 20% were seen once. What was sequenced was naive CD4+ T cells from blood. The receptors were gathered from a woman aged 40 to 50 with type 1 diabetes. Both conserved end residues are part of each CDR3. A D gene is named only where the DNA matches it firmly. Rows give clone size only sometimes, using once, few, many, or a class for an expanded clone.

v_gene: TRBV2; abundance: -; d_gene: -; j_gene: TRBJ1-1; CDR3nt: TGTGCCAGCAAGAGGATCGCAGCCAACACTGAAGCTTTCTTT; CDR3aa: CASKRIAANTEAFF
v_gene: TRBV11-2; abundance: -; d_gene: TRBD2; j_gene: TRBJ2-3; CDR3nt: TGTGCCAGCAGCTTAGGCCCCGGGGGGATCACAGATACGCAGTATTTT; CDR3aa: CASSLGPGGITDTQYF
v_gene: TRBV19; abundance: -; d_gene: TRBD2; j_gene: TRBJ2-1; CDR3nt: TGTGCCACCCGAGGACTAGCGGGAGGGTTCAATGAGCAGTTCTTC; CDR3aa: CATRGLAGGFNEQFF
v_gene: TRBV5-1; abundance: -; d_gene: -; j_gene: TRBJ2-2; CDR3nt: TGCGCCAGCAGCTTTGACTTGAACACCGGGGAGCTGTTTTTT; CDR3aa: CASSFDLNTGELFF
v_gene: TRBV7-8; abundance: -; d_gene: -; j_gene: TRBJ1-5; CDR3nt: TGTGCCAGCAGCTTAGTGTCAGGTTATCAGCCCCAGCATTTT; CDR3aa: CASSLVSGYQPQHF
v_gene: TRBV5-1; abundance: few; d_gene: TRBD2; j_gene: TRBJ2-7; CDR3nt: TGCGCCAGCAGCGCGGGACTAGAGCAGTACTTC; CDR3aa: CASSAGLEQYF
v_gene: TRBV4-1; abundance: -; d_gene: -; j_gene: TRBJ1-4; CDR3nt: TGCGCCAGCAGCCAAGACCCCCTTGAGTCGGCTAATGAAAAACTGTTTTTT; CDR3aa: CASSQDPLESANEKLFF
v_gene: TRBV19; abundance: -; d_gene: -; j_gene: TRBJ2-1; CDR3nt: TGTGCCAGTAGTATAGGAGGGGGTGAGCAGTTCTTC; CDR3aa: CASSIGGGEQFF
v_gene: TRBV11-1; abundance: few; d_gene: TRBD1; j_gene: TRBJ2-7; CDR3nt: TGTGCCAGCAGCTTTCCGGGACAGGGAACCTACGAGCAGTACTTC; CDR3aa: CASSFPGQGTYEQYF
v_gene: TRBV5-6; abundance: -; d_gene: TRBD1; j_gene: TRBJ2-6; CDR3nt: TGTGCCAGCAATACAGGGGGCTCCGGGGCCAACGTCCTGACTTTC; CDR3aa: CASNTGGSGANVLTF
v_gene: TRBV29-1; abundance: -; d_gene: TRBD2; j_gene: TRBJ2-3; CDR3nt: TGCAGCGTTGAGTTTCTAGCGGGGGGCACAGATACGCAGTATTTT; CDR3aa: CSVEFLAGGTDTQYF
v_gene: TRBV7-8; abundance: few; d_gene: -; j_gene: TRBJ2-1; CDR3nt: TGTGCCAGCAGCTTTAGGACAGCCGAGCAGTTCTTC; CDR3aa: CASSFRTAEQFF
v_gene: TRBV9; abundance: few; d_gene: -; j_gene: TRBJ2-7; CDR3nt: TGTGCCAGCAGCGTAGATACAGATACCTACGAGCAGTACTTC; CDR3aa: CASSVDTDTYEQYF
v_gene: TRBV19; abundance: -; d_gene: -; j_gene: TRBJ2-6; CDR3nt: TGTGCCAGTTCTGGGAGCTCTGGGGCCAACGTCCTGACTTTC; CDR3aa: CASSGSSGANVLTF
v_gene: TRBV7-9; abundance: few; d_gene: TRBD2; j_gene: TRBJ2-3; CDR3nt: TGTGCCAGCAGCCCCCTCGCTCTAGCGGGGACTACAGATACGCAGTATTTT; CDR3aa: CASSPLALAGTTDTQYF
v_gene: TRBV28; abundance: -; d_gene: -; j_gene: TRBJ1-2; CDR3nt: TGTGCCAGCAGCATGGCAAAGTATGGCTACACCTTC; CDR3aa: CASSMAKYGYTF
v_gene: TRBV15; abundance: -; d_gene: -; j_gene: TRBJ2-5; CDR3nt: TGTGCCACCAGCAGAGAGTACAGGGCCCAAGGAGAGACCCAGTACTTC; CDR3aa: CATSREYRAQGETQYF
v_gene: TRBV29-1; abundance: few; d_gene: TRBD1; j_gene: TRBJ1-5; CDR3nt: TGCAGTGTCCGCCTAGGGACAGGGGGCTCTCAGCCCCAGCATTTT; CDR3aa: CSVRLGTGGSQPQHF
v_gene: TRBV25-1; abundance: few; d_gene: -; j_gene: TRBJ2-1; CDR3nt: TGTGCCAGCAGTGAACGCGGTAGTTCGGGCAATGAGCAGTTCTTC; CDR3aa: CASSERGSSGNEQFF